These 13 T cell receptor beta chains were all obtained from the same sample, sequenced in a study of regulatory T cells in long-lasting Graves disease. As for time point: persistent/refractory GD, antithyroid drugs over 5 years with positive TRAb. The authors made the TCR library using RNA they extracted from PBMCs. Researchers made TCR beta libraries by using iRepertoire HTBI primers and running Arm-PCR on CDR3 regions. TCRdb processed the multiplex PCR reads anew with MiXCR; each CDR3 protein has one entry. In the table there are about 460,000 distinct CDR3 sequences, about 20% of which are singletons. The sample in question was peripheral blood mononuclear cells (PBMCs), obtained when the disease was refractory, from a patient treated with antithyroid drugs. The receptors come from a female donor with Graves disease.

This clonotype has at least ten counts. The chain couples TRBV3-1 to TRBJ2-4, with a possible D match to TRBD1 (5 bases). Germline CDR1 LGHDT, CDR2 YNNKEL (reference sequence). Trimming took 4 bases from V and 9 from J, leaving 13 bases between them. This CDR3 contains 13 residues. The CDR3 bases are TGTGCCAGCAGCCGACCGGAACAGGTCATTCAGTACTTC. This codes for CASSRPEQVIQYF.

Many counts were recorded for this clonotype. V and J are TRBV6-5 and TRBJ2-5, with D tentatively TRBD2 (6 bases). The germline V gene encodes CDR1 MNHEY and CDR2 SVGAGI. The CDR3 runs 18 residues. The ends were cut back, 0 bases at V and 0 bases at J, with 17 bases in the middle. CDR3 in amino acids: CASSYSGTSSAYQETQYF. The DNA for the CDR3 is TGTGCCAGCAGTTACTCGGGAACTAGCTCGGCGTACCAAGAGACCCAGTACTTC.

This clonotype was recorded many times. This chain joins TRBV12-3 or TRBV12-4 and TRBJ2-5; D is uncertain. The CDR3 is made up of 12 amino acids. The ends were cut back, 6 bases at V and 4 bases at J, with 9 bases in the middle. The CDR3 reads CASSPATETQYF. The CDR3 DNA sequence: TGTGCCAGCAGCCCAGCAACAGAGACCCAGTACTTC.

V usage is TRBV13 and J usage is TRBJ2-7; D not certain. CDR1 and CDR2 (germline): PRHDT, FYEKMQ (reference sequence). CDR3 size: 13 residues. Between the trimmed V and J ends, which lost 1 base and 2 bases, there was a span of 6 bases. The CDR3 DNA sequence: TGTGCCAGCAGCTTAGAGTCGGCCTACGAGCAGTACTTC. Protein: CASSLESAYEQYF.

This clonotype was picked up one time. The V gene is TRBV5-5, the J gene TRBJ2-2; 9 bases line up with TRBD1. Germline CDR1 and CDR2: SGHKS and YYEKEE (reference sequence). Trimming took 5 bases from V and 4 from J; bases not matched to a gene: 15. The CDR3 has 18 amino acids. The CDR3 sequence: CASRKSSGTGTVTGELFF. The CDR3 DNA follows: TGTGCCAGCAGAAAGAGCTCCGGGACAGGGACGGTCACCGGGGAGCTGTTTTTT.

This clonotype was recorded many times. The chain couples TRBV20-1 to TRBJ2-5; either TRBD1 or TRBD2 may supply D (5 bases each). V gave up 5 bases and J gave up 2 bases, with 12 bases separating them. Germline lookup yields CDR1 DFQATT and CDR2 SNEGSKA (reference sequence). The CDR3 covers 13 residues. The CDR3 DNA reads TGCAGTGCTGGGGGACGGATACAAGAGACCCAGTACTTC. It codes for CSAGGRIQETQYF.

This clonotype was seen a few times. The J gene is TRBJ1-5, the V gene TRBV27, with unresolved D. The germline V gene encodes CDR1 MNHEY and CDR2 SMNVEV (reference sequence). V was pared by 1 base and J by 7 bases, with 11 bases between. This CDR3 has 14 amino acids. CDR3 sequence: CASSLFPSWQPQHF. In DNA form, the CDR3 reads TGTGCCAGCAGTTTATTTCCCTCTTGGCAGCCCCAGCATTTT.

The CDR3 sequence: CASSLIGVQPQHF. As DNA, the CDR3 is TGTGCCAGCAGCTTAATCGGGGTTCAGCCCCAGCATTTT. The rearrangement uses TRBV7-2 and TRBJ1-5; D not certain. Germline CDR1 reads SGHTA; CDR2 reads FQGNSA. V lost 2 bases to trimming and J lost 6 bases, with 8 bases between them. This CDR3 has 13 amino acids.

This clonotype came up many times. The rearrangement links TRBV28 to TRBJ1-2; D possibly corresponds to TRBD1 (5 bases). V shed 6 bases and J shed 5 bases, with 16 bases lying between them. CDR1 MDHEN and CDR2 SYDVKM come from the germline V gene. The CDR3 consists of 14 residues. The chain's CDR3 is CASRGGAKSYGYTF. The CDR3 region has the DNA TGTGCCAGCAGGGGGGGTGCGAAATCATATGGCTACACCTTC.

The rearrangement joins TRBV6-9 to TRBJ1-6; D remains unclear. From germline, CDR1 is MNHGY and CDR2 SVAAGI. V gave up 3 bases and J gave up 8 bases, with 14 bases separating them. This CDR3 has 15 residues. The CDR3 nucleotides read TGTGCCAGCAGTTACGGCCGGGTGAGGCATTCACCCCTCCACTTT. Amino acid sequence: CASSYGRVRHSPLHF.

With respect to this clonotype: Possible read error: a much larger clone is one base away. The CDR3 loop is CASSLVGTGDEQYF. The CDR3, as DNA: TGTGCCAGCAGCTTAGTGGGGACAGGGGACGAGCAGTACTTC. The chain joins TRBV7-2 to TRBJ2-7, with 10 nucleotides matching TRBD1. Germline loops: CDR1 SGHTA, CDR2 FQGNSA. Losses at the gene ends were 1 base for V and 5 bases for J; bases not matched to a gene: 2. CDR3 size: 14 residues. The entire variable domain, with the rest obtained from reference TRBV7-2 and TRBJ2-7, is as follows: GAGVSQSPSNKVTEKGKDVELRCDPISGHTALYWYRQSLGQGLEFLIYFQGNSAPDKSGLPSDRFSAERTGGSVSTLTIQRTQQEDSAVYLCASSLVGTGDEQYFGPGTRLTVT.

The chain links TRBV6-2 or TRBV6-3 to TRBJ1-6; perhaps TRBD1 as D (6 bases). CDR1 is MNHEY, CDR2 SVGEGT, per germline. Deletions cut 6 bases from V and 9 bases from J, with 18 bases between. This CDR3 is built from 15 residues. CDR3 nucleotide sequence: TGTGCCAGCAGCTGGGGGGGCTCTTTTGGTTCACCCCTCCACTTT. This codes for CASSWGGSFGSPLHF.

V gene TRBV25-1 combines with J gene TRBJ1-1; D gene ambiguous. CDR1 and CDR2 from the germline V gene are MGHDK and SYGVNS. Trimming removed 4 bases from V and 0 bases from J, with 9 bases in between. The CDR3 is made up of 14 amino acids. In nucleotides, the CDR3 is TGTGCCAGCAGTGCGTCGGCGATGAACACTGAAGCTTTCTTT. Encoded protein: CASSASAMNTEAFF.